This T cell receptor beta chain was sequenced in a study of cytomegalovirus exposure and HLA in healthy donors. Study background: Assignment to the Caucasian-associated ancestry cluster applied to 81% of the approximately 390 genotyped donors.

With 60 Vbeta and 13 Jbeta primers, the PCR was carried out. Study processing details: Unique TCR beta chains numbered about 80 million in a later analysis, with about 11 million shared. Clones were sequenced by immunoSEQ multiplex PCR, and TCRdb holds only the in-frame ones, with some missing. V, J and clone size are those of that table, while D and trimming were read from the DNA. The repertoire holds about 64,000 clones, with 60% to 85% as singletons. Study-level results: High specificity and sensitivity for cytomegalovirus status were reported for the classifier.

V trimming: 6 bases; J trimming: 9 bases; junction bases outside the gene matches: 9. The germline gives CDR1 SNHLY, CDR2 FYNNEI. CDR3 length: 15 residues. Regarding donors, all were healthy bone marrow donors. As to this clone: Antigen specificity is unknown.

The receptor was isolated from a male donor in good health and CMV-seropositive. The sample was PBMCs. The V and J genes are TRBV2 and TRBJ1-6, with TRBD1 matching over 9 bases. In nucleotides, the CDR3 is TGTGCCAGCAGACGGACAGGGGTAAATCGTTCACCCCTCCACTTT. It translates to CASRRTGVNRSPLHF.